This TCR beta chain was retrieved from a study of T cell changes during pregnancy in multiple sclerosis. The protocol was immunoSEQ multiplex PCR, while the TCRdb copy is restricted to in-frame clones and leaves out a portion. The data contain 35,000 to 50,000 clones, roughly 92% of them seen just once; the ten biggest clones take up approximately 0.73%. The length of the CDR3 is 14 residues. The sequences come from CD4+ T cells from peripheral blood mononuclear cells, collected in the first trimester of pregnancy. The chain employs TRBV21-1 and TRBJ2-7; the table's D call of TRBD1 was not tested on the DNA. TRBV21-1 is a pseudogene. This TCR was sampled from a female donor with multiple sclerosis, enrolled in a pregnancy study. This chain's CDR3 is CASSKPGQPYEQYF. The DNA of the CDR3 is TGTGCCAGCAGCAAGCCGGGACAGCCATACGAGCAGTACTTC.